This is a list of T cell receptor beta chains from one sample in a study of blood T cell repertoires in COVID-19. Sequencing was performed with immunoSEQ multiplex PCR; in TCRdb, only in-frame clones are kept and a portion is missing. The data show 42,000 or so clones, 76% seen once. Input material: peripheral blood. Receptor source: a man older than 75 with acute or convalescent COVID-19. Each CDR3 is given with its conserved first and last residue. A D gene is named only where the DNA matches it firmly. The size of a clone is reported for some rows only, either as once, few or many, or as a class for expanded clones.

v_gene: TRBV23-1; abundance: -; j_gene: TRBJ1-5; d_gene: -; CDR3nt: TGCGCCAGCAGTCAAAGGGGGAAACAGCCCCAGCATTTT; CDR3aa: CASSQRGKQPQHF
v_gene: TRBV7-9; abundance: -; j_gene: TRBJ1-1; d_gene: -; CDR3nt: TGTGCCAGCAGCTTAAACACGAACACTGAAGCTTTCTTT; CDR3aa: CASSLNTNTEAFF
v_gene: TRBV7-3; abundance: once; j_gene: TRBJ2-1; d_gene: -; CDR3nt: TGTGCCAGCAGCTTAATGGATAGGAGCAATGAGCAGTTCTTC; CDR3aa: CASSLMDRSNEQFF
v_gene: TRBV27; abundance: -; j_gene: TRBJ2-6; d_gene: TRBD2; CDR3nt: TGTGCCAGCAGTTACACTAGCGCAAGCCGCCCTCTCTCTGGGGCCAACGTCCTGACTTTC; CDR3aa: CASSYTSASRPLSGANVLTF
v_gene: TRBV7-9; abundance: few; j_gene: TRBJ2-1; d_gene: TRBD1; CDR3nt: TGTGCCAGCAGACTTTCCGGGACAGGGGGCGACGGGCAGTTCTTC; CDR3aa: CASRLSGTGGDGQFF
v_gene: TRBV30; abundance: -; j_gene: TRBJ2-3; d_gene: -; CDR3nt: TGTGCCTGGAGAACTACCCGGGATACGCAGTATTTT; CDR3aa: CAWRTTRDTQYF
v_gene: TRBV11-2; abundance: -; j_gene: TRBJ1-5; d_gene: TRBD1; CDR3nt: TGTGCCAGCAGCGGCCGAGCAGGGGGTAGGAATCAGCCCCAGCATTTT; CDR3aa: CASSGRAGGRNQPQHF
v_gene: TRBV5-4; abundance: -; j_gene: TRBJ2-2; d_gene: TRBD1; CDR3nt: TGTGCCAGCAGCCGAACAGGGGATTCCGGGGAGCTGTTTTTT; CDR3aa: CASSRTGDSGELFF
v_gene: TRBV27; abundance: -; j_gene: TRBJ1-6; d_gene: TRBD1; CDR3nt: TGTGCCAGCACTAAAACCGACAGGGGGGATTCACCCCTCCACTTT; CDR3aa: CASTKTDRGDSPLHF
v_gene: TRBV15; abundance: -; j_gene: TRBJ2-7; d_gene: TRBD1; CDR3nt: TGTGCCACCAGCTCTCACAGGGGTACCCTCGGCGAGCAGTACTTC; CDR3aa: CATSSHRGTLGEQYF
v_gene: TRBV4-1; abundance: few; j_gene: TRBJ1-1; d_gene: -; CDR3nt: TGCGCCAGCAGCCCTGGCAGGACAGCGAACACTGAAGCTTTCTTT; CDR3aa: CASSPGRTANTEAFF
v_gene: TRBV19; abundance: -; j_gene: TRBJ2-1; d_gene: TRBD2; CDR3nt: TGTGCCAGTACCACCTTAGGGACTAGCGGATACAATGAGCAGTTCTTC; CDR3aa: CASTTLGTSGYNEQFF
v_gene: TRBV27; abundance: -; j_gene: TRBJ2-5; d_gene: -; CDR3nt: TGTGCCAGCAGAACAGGGTTTGAGGACCAAGAGACCCAGTACTTC; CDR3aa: CASRTGFEDQETQYF
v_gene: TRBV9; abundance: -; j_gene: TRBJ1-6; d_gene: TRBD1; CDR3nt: TGTGCCAGCAGCGCCGCGGGGGGACAGGGGAATTCACCCCTCCACTTT; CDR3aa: CASSAAGGQGNSPLHF
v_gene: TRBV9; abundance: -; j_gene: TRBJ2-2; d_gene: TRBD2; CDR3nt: TGTGCCAGCAGCGTAGAGGGGCGGGGGGACACCGGGGAGCTGTTTTTT; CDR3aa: CASSVEGRGDTGELFF
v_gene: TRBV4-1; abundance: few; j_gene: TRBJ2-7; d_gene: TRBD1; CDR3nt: TGCGCCAGCAGCCAAGGGGCAGGGGGTCCCTACGAGCAGTACTTC; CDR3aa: CASSQGAGGPYEQYF
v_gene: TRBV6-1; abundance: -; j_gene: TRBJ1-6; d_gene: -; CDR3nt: TGTGCCAGCAGTGAAATACCGTCGTCGGTTAGTAATTCACCCCTCCACTTT; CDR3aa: CASSEIPSSVSNSPLHF
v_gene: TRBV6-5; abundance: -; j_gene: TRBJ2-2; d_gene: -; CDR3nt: TGTGCCAGCAGTTATCGACAGCCCCCCGGGGAGCTGTTTTTT; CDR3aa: CASSYRQPPGELFF
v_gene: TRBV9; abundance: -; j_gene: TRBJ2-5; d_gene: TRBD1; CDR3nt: TGTGCCAGCAGCGTATCGGACAGGAGGTACGAGACCCAGTACTTC; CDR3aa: CASSVSDRRYETQYF
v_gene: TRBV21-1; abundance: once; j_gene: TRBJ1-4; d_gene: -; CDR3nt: TGTGCCAGCAGCAAAGGGAGGGGTCCCTCGGAAAAACTGTTTTTT; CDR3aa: CASSKGRGPSEKLFF
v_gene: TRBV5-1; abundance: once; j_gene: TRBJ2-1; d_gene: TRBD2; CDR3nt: TGCGCCAGCAGCTTGGGGGGGGCGGGAGGTATCCACAATGAGCAGTTCTTC; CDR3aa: CASSLGGAGGIHNEQFF
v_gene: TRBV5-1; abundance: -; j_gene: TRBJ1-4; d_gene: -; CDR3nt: TGCGCCAGCAGCTTTCAGGGAACTAATGAAAAACTGTTTTTT; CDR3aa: CASSFQGTNEKLFF
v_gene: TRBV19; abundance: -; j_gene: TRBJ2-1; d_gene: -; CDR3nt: TGTGCCAGTACAGGGCGGTACAATGAGCAGTTCTTC; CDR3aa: CASTGRYNEQFF
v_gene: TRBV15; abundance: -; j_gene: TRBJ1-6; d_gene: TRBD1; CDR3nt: TGTGCCACCAGCTCCAGGGGGAATAATTCACCCCTCCACTTT; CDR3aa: CATSSRGNNSPLHF
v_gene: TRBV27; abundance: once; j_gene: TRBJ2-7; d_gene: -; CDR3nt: TGTGCCAGCAGTTTATTTAGGGGTCCCCCCTACGAGCAGTACTTC; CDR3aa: CASSLFRGPPYEQYF
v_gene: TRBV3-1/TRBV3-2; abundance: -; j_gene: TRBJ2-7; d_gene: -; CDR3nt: TGTGCCAGCAGCCAAGACAGGGGAACAATCGTCTCGTCTAACGAGCAGTACTTC; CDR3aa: CASSQDRGTIVSSNEQYF
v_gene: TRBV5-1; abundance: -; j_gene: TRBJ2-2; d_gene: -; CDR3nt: TGCGCCAGCACCATGACGTCAGGGGACACCGGGGAGCTGTTTTTT; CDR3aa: CASTMTSGDTGELFF
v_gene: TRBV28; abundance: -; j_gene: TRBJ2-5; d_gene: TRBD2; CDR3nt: TGTGCCAGCAGCTCACCGGGACTAGTGTTCATAGAGACCCAGTACTTC; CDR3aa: CASSSPGLVFIETQYF
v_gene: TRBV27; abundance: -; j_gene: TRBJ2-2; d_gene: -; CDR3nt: TGTGCCAGCAGTTTAGGGACTGCGAACACCGGGGAGCTGTTTTTT; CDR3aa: CASSLGTANTGELFF
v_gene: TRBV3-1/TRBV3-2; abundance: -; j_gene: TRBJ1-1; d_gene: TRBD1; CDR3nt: TGTGCCAGCAGCCTCGGGACAGGGGGTTTGGACACTGAAGCTTTCTTT; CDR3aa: CASSLGTGGLDTEAFF
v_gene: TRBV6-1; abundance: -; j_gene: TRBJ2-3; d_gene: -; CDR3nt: TGTGCCAGCAGTGAACAAAGCGGGAGCACAGATACGCAGTATTTT; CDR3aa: CASSEQSGSTDTQYF
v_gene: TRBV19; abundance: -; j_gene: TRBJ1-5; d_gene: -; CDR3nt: TGTGCCAGTAGTATAGTGGGAGGTGTGGGAAATCAGCCCCAGCATTTT; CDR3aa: CASSIVGGVGNQPQHF
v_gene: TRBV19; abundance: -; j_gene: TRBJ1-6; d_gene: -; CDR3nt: TGTGCCAGTAGTATATCCGCGCCGTATAATTCACCCCTCCACTTT; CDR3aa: CASSISAPYNSPLHF
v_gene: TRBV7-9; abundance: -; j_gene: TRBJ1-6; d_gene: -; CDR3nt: TGTGCCAGCAGCACCGGGGGGAATAATTCACCCCTCCACTTT; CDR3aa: CASSTGGNNSPLHF
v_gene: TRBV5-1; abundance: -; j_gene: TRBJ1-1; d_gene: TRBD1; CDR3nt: TGCGCCAGCAGCTTGGAACAGGGGTTGGTCGAAGCTTTCTTT; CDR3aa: CASSLEQGLVEAFF
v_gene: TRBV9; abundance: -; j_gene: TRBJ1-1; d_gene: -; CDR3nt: TGTGCCAGCAGCCCCCCCAGTGACACTGAAGCTTTCTTT; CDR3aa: CASSPPSDTEAFF
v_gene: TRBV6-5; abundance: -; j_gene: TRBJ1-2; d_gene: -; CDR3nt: TGTGCCAGCGGAGGCAGGGGAAGAAGGGGCTACACCTTC; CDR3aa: CASGGRGRRGYTF
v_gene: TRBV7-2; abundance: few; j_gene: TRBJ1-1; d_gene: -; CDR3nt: TGTGCCAGCAGCTTCAGCGGGGGGAACACTGAAGCTTTCTTT; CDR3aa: CASSFSGGNTEAFF
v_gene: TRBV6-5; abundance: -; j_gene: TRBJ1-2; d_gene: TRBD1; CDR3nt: TGTGCCAGCAGACAGGGGAACTATGGCTACACCTTC; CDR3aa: CASRQGNYGYTF
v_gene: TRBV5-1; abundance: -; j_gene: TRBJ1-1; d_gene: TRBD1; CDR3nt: TGCGCCAGCAGCTGGGGGACAGTCATGAACACTGAAGCTTTCTTT; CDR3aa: CASSWGTVMNTEAFF
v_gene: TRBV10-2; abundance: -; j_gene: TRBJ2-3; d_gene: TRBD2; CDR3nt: TGCGCCAGCTCAACTAGCGGGACGCGCACAGATACGCAGTATTTT; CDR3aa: CASSTSGTRTDTQYF
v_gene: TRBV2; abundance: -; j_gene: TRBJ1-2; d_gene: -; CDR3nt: TGTGCCAGCCAAGCACACGGAGCTAACTATGGCTACACCTTC; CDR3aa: CASQAHGANYGYTF
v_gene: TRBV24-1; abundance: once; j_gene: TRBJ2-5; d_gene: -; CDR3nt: TGTGCCACCAGTGACCAGAGGACAGCTTTGAAAGAGACCCAGTACTTC; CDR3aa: CATSDQRTALKETQYF
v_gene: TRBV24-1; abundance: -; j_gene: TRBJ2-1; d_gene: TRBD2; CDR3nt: TGTGCCACCAGTATAGCGGGGGTAGGAAGGAATGAGCAGTTCTTC; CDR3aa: CATSIAGVGRNEQFF
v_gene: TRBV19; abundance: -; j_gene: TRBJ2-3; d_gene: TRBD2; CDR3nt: TGTGCCAGTACTAGCGGGGATCGGCACACAGATACGCAGTATTTT; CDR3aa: CASTSGDRHTDTQYF
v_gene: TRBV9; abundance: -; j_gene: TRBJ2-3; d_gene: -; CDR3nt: TGTGCCAGCAGCGTATTGCCGGGAGCTCGATCTAGCACAGATACGCAGTATTTT; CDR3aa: CASSVLPGARSSTDTQYF
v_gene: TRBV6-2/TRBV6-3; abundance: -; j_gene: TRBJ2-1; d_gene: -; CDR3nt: TGTGCCAGCAGTGCCCCGGGGAACTCCTACAATGAGCAGTTCTTC; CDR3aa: CASSAPGNSYNEQFF
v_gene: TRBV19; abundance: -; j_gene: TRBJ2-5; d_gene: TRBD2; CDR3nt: TGTGCCAGTAGTATACAGCGGGGTCCCTTTGAGACCCAGTACTTC; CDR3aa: CASSIQRGPFETQYF
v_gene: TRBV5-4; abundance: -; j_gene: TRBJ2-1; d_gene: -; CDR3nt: TGTGCCAGCAGCTTGGCGGGAAACTCCTACAATGAGCAGTTCTTC; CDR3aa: CASSLAGNSYNEQFF
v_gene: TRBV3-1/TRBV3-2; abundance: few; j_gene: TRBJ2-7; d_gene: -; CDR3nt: TGTGCCAGCAGCCAAGAGTTCCCGGGTCGCTACGAGCAGTACTTC; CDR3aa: CASSQEFPGRYEQYF
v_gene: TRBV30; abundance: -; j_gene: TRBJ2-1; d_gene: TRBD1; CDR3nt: TGTGCCTGGAGTTCAGACAGGGGGCCTTACAATGAGCAGTTCTTC; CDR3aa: CAWSSDRGPYNEQFF
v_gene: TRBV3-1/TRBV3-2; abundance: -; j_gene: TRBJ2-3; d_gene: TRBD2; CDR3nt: TGTGCCAGCAGCCCCCATAGCGGGGGGTCCACAGATACGCAGTATTTT; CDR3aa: CASSPHSGGSTDTQYF
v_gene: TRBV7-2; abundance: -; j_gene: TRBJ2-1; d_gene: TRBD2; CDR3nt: TGTGCCAGCAGGGTAGGACTAGCCTCCTACAATGAGCAGTTCTTC; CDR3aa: CASRVGLASYNEQFF